Detailed here is one T cell receptor (beta chain). What antigen it recognizes has not been identified. Nothing much larger sits one base from this clone, and base qualities are not available. The sample comes from a study of Ad26.COV2.S vaccination and SARS-CoV-2 variants (TCRdb year 2021). Broadly, across the study: Donors in the vaccine arm were drawn from COV1001, a multicentre, randomized, double-blind, placebo-controlled phase I-IIa trial testing Ad26.COV2.S in healthy adults. Ad26.COV2.S was administered intramuscularly at 5 x 10^10 or 1 x 10^11 viral particles, either as a single shot or as two shots given 56 days apart. TCRbeta repertoire sequencing was used to assess the specificity and breadth of SARS-CoV-2-reactive T cell receptors after Ad26.COV2.S vaccination. A total of approximately 32 samples were included in the TCR-sequenced set, comprising roughly 19 Ad26.COV2.S vaccine recipients, 5 placebo recipients and 8 SARS-CoV-2 convalescent individuals. Participants in the trial were split at random into five groups of five each, receiving low-dose or high-dose Ad26.COV2.S once or twice, or else placebo on both occasions. Blinding of investigators to trial group allocation was maintained during experiments and outcome assessment. Overall results and qualifications from the work: Substantial breadth of spike-specific CD8+ and CD4+ T cell responses was reported after vaccination. Higher spike-specific TCR breadth was observed in Ad26.COV2.S recipients than in placebo recipients (P = 0.0014). The study was not powered for comparison of responses between vaccine doses or regimens. Comparable non-spike TCR breadth was observed between vaccine and placebo recipients, consistent with only spike being contained in the vaccine. According to the authors, total T cell responses may have been underestimated by the TCR breadth and depth analyses.

The immunoSEQ Assay was used to sequence TCRbeta CDR3 regions. After extraction, genomic DNA underwent amplification by bias-controlled multiplex PCR, followed by high-throughput sequencing. In the source study's methods: Collapsing and filtering of sequences were performed to quantify the absolute abundance of each unique TCRbeta CDR3 region. T cell fraction was estimated by normalizing TCRbeta template counts to usable DNA, with usable DNA measured through amplification of reference genes found in all nucleated cells. Repertoire TCRs were annotated as SARS-CoV-2-specific when V gene, CDR3 amino acid sequence and J gene were exactly matched to a known reactive TCR set. The reference SARS-CoV-2 TCR set was obtained from MIRA and was filtered for enrichment in COVID-19-positive ImmuneCODE repertoires, whereby public or cross-reactive TCRs were removed. Using the MIRA antigens, annotated TCRs were further analysed by specific ORF or by position within an ORF. Breadth was defined as the number of annotated unique rearrangements divided by the total number of unique productive rearrangements, and depth was defined as the summed frequency of the annotated unique rearrangements. TCR breadth was compared between groups using two-sided Wilcoxon rank-sum tests. TCRdb took over this immuneACCESS table, retaining in-frame rearrangements with V and J assigned. Such tables are incomplete; in checked studies, under half of the missing clones stem from an unresolved V gene, and the remainder is unexplained. The V and J calls and clone size were taken over from that table, and D and trimming were inferred from the DNA. Counted in this sample were roughly 420,000 clones; nearly 90% of them appeared once. The ten biggest clones cover over 2% of the sample.

A distance of 20 bases separates the germline ends of V and J, which lose 0 bases and 2 bases respectively. In the germline V gene, CDR1 corresponds to SGHAT and CDR2 to FQNNGV. From the cysteine up to the phenylalanine, the CDR3 has a length of 19 residues. Only the CDR3 portion is preserved as DNA: 57 bases, with reading frame beginning at the first base. The label giving this sample's treatment or condition can be read as: roughly 19 received Ad26.COV2.S at low or high dose, single or two shots; roughly five received placebo; per-sample allocation not given. Repertoires of vaccine and placebo recipients were sequenced from samples taken on day 63 after the first injection. Cohort 1b enrolled 25 adults aged 18-55 years at a single site in Boston, USA, between 29 July and 7 August 2020. Ad26.COV2.S consisted of a replication-incompetent adenovirus type 26 vector by which a prefusion-stabilized SARS-CoV-2 spike protein from the original Wuhan strain was expressed.

The rearrangement joined TRBV11-2 to TRBJ2-4; too little of a D gene remains to name it. The origin of this receptor is a person aged 18-60 years who received the Ad26.COV2.S COVID-19 vaccine or a placebo. Specimen: peripheral blood, collected in a trial of Ad26.COV2.S vaccine versus placebo. The CDR3 protein: CASSLDLLTGPSTKNIQYF. The DNA reads TGTGCCAGCAGCTTAGATCTTCTCACCGGGCCGTCCACCAAAAACATTCAGTACTTC.